These 8 T cell receptor beta chains originate from one sample sequenced in a study of T cells after yellow fever vaccination. TCRdb re-derived calls from the 5' RACE reads in MiXCR, one entry per CDR3 protein. The table lists 450,000 to 650,000 distinct CDR3 sequences, roughly 13% of them singletons. The source was PBMCs, collected on the day of the yellow fever booster vaccination. These receptors came from a man between 25 and 39 years old who received the YFV17D yellow fever vaccine.

The chain recombines TRBV29-1 with TRBJ2-1; D is unclear. V lost 0 bases to trimming and J lost 0 bases, with 9 bases between them. The CDR3 is 15 residues long. Germline V gene data show CDR1 as SQVTM and CDR2 as ANQGSEA. CDR3 residues: CSVEDTFGSYNEQFF. CDR3 in DNA: TGCAGCGTTGAAGATACCTTTGGCTCCTACAATGAGCAGTTCTTC.

V is TRBV7-6 and J is TRBJ2-2, with D perhaps matching TRBD1 or TRBD2 (5 bases each). Per germline, CDR1 SGHVS and CDR2 FNYEAQ. V was pared by 3 bases and J by 0 bases, with 23 bases between. CDR3 length equals 20 residues. As DNA, the CDR3 is TGTGCCAGCAGCTTCCCTCCGGGGTTAGGGGCGACTCCGAACACCGGGGAGCTGTTTTTT. Encoded protein: CASSFPPGLGATPNTGELFF.

The chain uses TRBV18 and TRBJ2-1; 13 bases line up with TRBD2. The CDR3 sequence is 15 residues long. CDR1 KGHSH and CDR2 LQKENI come from the germline V gene. With 5 bases clipped from V and 9 bases from J, the junction kept 7 bases outside the gene matches. CDR3 residues: CASSGRLAGGAEQFF. DNA of the CDR3: TGTGCCAGCTCAGGGAGACTAGCGGGAGGTGCTGAGCAGTTCTTC.

This clonotype was counted only a few times. The V gene is TRBV29-1, the J gene TRBJ2-2, with D hard to call. The CDR3 runs 13 residues. V dropped 5 bases and J dropped 5 bases, with 12 bases sitting between them. CDR1 is SQVTM and CDR2 is ANQGSEA in the germline V gene. CDR3 sequence: CSVTAQGTGELFF. The CDR3 DNA sequence: TGCAGCGTTACGGCCCAAGGAACCGGGGAGCTGTTTTTT.

The CDR3 spells CASRQLAGRGNEQFF. In DNA form, the CDR3 reads TGTGCCAGCAGACAACTAGCGGGGAGGGGCAATGAGCAGTTCTTC. This chain uses TRBV12-3 or TRBV12-4 with TRBJ2-1, with 10 bases fitting TRBD2. Trimming removed 6 bases from V and 6 bases from J; junction bases left unmatched: 8. CDR3 length: 15 residues.

This sequence joins TRBV7-2 and TRBJ2-5, with D perhaps matching TRBD2 (6 bases). V shed 5 bases and J shed 10 bases, with 23 bases lying between them. CDR1 SGHTA and CDR2 FQGNSA come from the germline V gene. This CDR3 has 15 residues. CDR3 protein: CASSPAGGISWLQYF. The CDR3 DNA is TGTGCCAGCAGCCCCGCCGGCGGGATCTCGTGGCTCCAGTACTTC.

The chain links TRBV4-3 to TRBJ2-3; D gene ambiguous. V shed 4 bases and J shed 0 bases, with 14 bases lying between them. The CDR3 is 16 amino acids. In germline, CDR1 is LGHNA, CDR2 YSLEER. Here the CDR3 DNA reads TGCGCCAGCAGCCGAACCATCACGACTAGCACAGATACGCAGTATTTT. Translation gives CASSRTITTSTDTQYF.

This clonotype occurred a few times. The V call is TRBV15, the J call TRBJ2-6; weak D call: TRBD2 (5 bases). The V gene lost 0 bases and the J gene lost 4 bases, with 13 bases spanning the gap. Germline V lookup: CDR1 LNHNV, CDR2 YYDKDF (reference sequence). CDR3 size: 17 residues. In DNA form, the CDR3 reads TGTGCCACCAGCAGAGATCTGCTGAGGGCCGGGGCCAACGTCCTGACTTTC. It translates to CATSRDLLRAGANVLTF.